Following are 23 T cell receptor beta chains from one sample sequenced in a study of shared clonotypes between healthy human individuals. Assay used: immunoSEQ multiplex PCR; TCRdb lists only in-frame clones, some missing. Here the sample spans millions of clones, around 95% being singletons. Sequencing was done on a sample of naive CD4+ T cells sorted from blood. Subset described: CD45RA+ positively selected. These receptors came from a man aged 18 to 29 in good health.

This chain connects TRBV7-9 to TRBJ2-7; 9 bases align to TRBD1. The junction had 5 bases not matched to a gene; V was cut back by 3 bases and J by 5 bases. CDR1 is SEHNR, CDR2 FQNEAQ, per germline (reference sequence). The CDR3 runs to 14 residues. In DNA, the CDR3 is TGTGCCAGCAGCTTCCCGGGACAGGGCCACGAGCAGTACTTC. Its translation is CASSFPGQGHEQYF.

This clone has only one observation. The chain carries TRBV10-1 and TRBJ2-2; TRBD1 matches at 7 bases. Germline-derived CDR1 and CDR2 are WNHNN and SYGVQD (reference sequence). CDR3 size: 17 residues. J lost 1 base, V lost 5 bases, and 10 bases had no gene match. The CDR3 nucleotides read TGCGCCAGCAGTCCAAACAGGGGTTGGGAGAACACCGGGGAGCTGTTTTTT. Its translation: CASSPNRGWENTGELFF.

This chain uses TRBV2 with TRBJ2-1; 9 nucleotides line up with TRBD2. CDR1 and CDR2 from the germline V gene are SNHLY and FYNNEI. The CDR3 contains 14 residues. The trim removed 4 bases at V and 4 bases at J, leaving 2 bases unmatched. The CDR3: CASSGLAEYNEQFF. The CDR3 coding sequence is TGTGCCAGCAGTGGACTAGCGGAATACAATGAGCAGTTCTTC.

The gene calls are TRBV6-1 and TRBJ2-1, with a weak D call TRBD2 (6 bases). Trimming took 2 bases from V and 9 from J, leaving 17 bases between them. The germline gives CDR1 MNHNS, CDR2 SASEGT. This CDR3 spans 15 amino acids. CDR3 nucleotides: TGTGCCAGCAGTGAACGGCCACGGGGGATCGGTGAGCAGTTCTTC. Encoded protein: CASSERPRGIGEQFF.

This chain links TRBV4-1 with TRBJ2-1, with 14 bases that match TRBD2. Per the germline V gene, CDR1 is MGHRA and CDR2 is YSYEKL. The CDR3 is 18 residues long. V dropped 1 base and J dropped 0; count of bases not matched to a gene: 2. CDR3 amino acids: CASSQGLAGGVSYNEQFF. CDR3 sequence (DNA): TGCGCCAGCAGCCAAGGACTAGCGGGGGGGGTCTCCTACAATGAGCAGTTCTTC.

With regard to this clone: Additional DNA sequences in this sample encode the identical CDR3. The rearrangement uses TRBV5-1 and TRBJ1-5, with D perhaps TRBD1 (5 bases). The germline gives CDR1 SGHRS, CDR2 YFSETQ. CDR3 length: 15 residues. Trimming removed 0 bases at V and 0 bases at J, with 7 bases between. The CDR3 region is CASSLGDSSNQPQHF. The CDR3 DNA follows: TGCGCCAGCAGCTTGGGTGACAGTAGCAATCAGCCCCAGCATTTT.

The chain employs TRBV2 and TRBJ2-3; a possible D gene is TRBD2 (6 bases). Germline CDR1 reads SNHLY; CDR2 reads FYNNEI. This CDR3 is 15 amino acids long. V gave up 7 bases and J gave up 5 bases, with 19 bases separating them. CDR3: CASKGGVVVEDTQYF. CDR3 nucleotides: TGTGCCAGCAAGGGCGGGGTGGTAGTCGAAGATACGCAGTATTTT.

The CDR3 sequence is CASSLRGKGDYGYTF. The CDR3 DNA reads TGTGCCAGCAGCCTAAGGGGTAAAGGGGACTATGGCTACACCTTC. This chain links TRBV11-2 with TRBJ1-2; possibly TRBD1 for D (5 bases). The CDR3 loop spans 15 amino acids. V shed 5 bases and J shed 3 bases, with 16 bases lying between them. Per the germline V gene, CDR1 is SGHAT and CDR2 is FQNNGV.

This chain links TRBV5-4 with TRBJ2-5; D gene uncertain. CDR1 is SGHNT, CDR2 YYREEE, per germline (reference sequence). V gave up 6 bases and J gave up 6 bases, with 15 bases separating them. The CDR3 runs 13 residues. The CDR3 sequence: CASTLRTSQTQYF. CDR3 nucleotides: TGTGCCAGCACCTTAAGGACCAGTCAGACCCAGTACTTC.

The chain combines TRBV30 with TRBJ2-7; the D gene is possibly TRBD1 (6 bases). CDR3 length: 12 amino acids. Germline V gives CDR1 GTSNPN, CDR2 SVGIG (reference sequence). Trimming took off 3 bases at V and 2 bases at J, with 8 bases between the two ends. The CDR3 DNA reads as TGTGCCTGGAGCTGGACAGCCTACGAGCAGTACTTC. This gives the protein CAWSWTAYEQYF.

The V call is TRBV9, the J call TRBJ2-2; D possibly corresponds to TRBD2 (5 bases). Per germline, CDR1 SGDLS and CDR2 YYNGEE. This CDR3 is built from 16 residues. V dropped 0 bases and J dropped 7 bases, with 16 bases sitting between them. The CDR3, as DNA: TGTGCCAGCAGCGTAGAAACGAGGGTTTGGGGCGGGGAGCTGTTTTTT. Its translation: CASSVETRVWGGELFF.

CDR3 sequence (DNA): TGTGCCAGCAGTGAAGGGGGGGGACTAGCGGGTCCCAGCTCCTACGAGCAGTACTTC. Protein sequence: CASSEGGGLAGPSSYEQYF. This chain links TRBV6-1 with TRBJ2-7, with 12 bases identical to TRBD2. The V segment lost 1 base and the J segment 0 bases; nucleotides outside the gene matches: 10. Per the germline V gene, CDR1 is MNHNS and CDR2 is SASEGT. This CDR3 is built from 19 residues.

The chain couples TRBV27 to TRBJ2-2; 9 nucleotides agree with TRBD2. Germline values: CDR1 MNHEY, CDR2 SMNVEV (reference sequence). V shed 5 bases, J shed 0 bases, and the junction held 13 bases outside the gene matches. This CDR3 region has 19 residues. CDR3 region: CASSPRASGTQTNTGELFF. CDR3 sequence (DNA): TGTGCCAGCAGTCCCCGGGCTAGCGGGACCCAAACGAACACCGGGGAGCTGTTTTTT.

The chain carries TRBV7-2 and TRBJ2-1, with no clear D. V lost 1 base to trimming and J lost 9 bases, with 7 bases between them. CDR1 SGHTA and CDR2 FQGNSA come from the germline V gene. There are 12 residues in the CDR3. The CDR3 is CASSLGWGEQFF. Written as DNA, the CDR3 is TGTGCCAGCAGCTTAGGGTGGGGTGAGCAGTTCTTC.

Notes on this clone: The same CDR3 can be traced to other DNA sequences in this sample. This rearrangement joins TRBV15 to TRBJ1-5, with unresolved D. Trimming removed 0 bases at V and 2 bases at J, with 5 bases between. The CDR3 consists of 14 residues. CDR1 is LNHNV and CDR2 is YYDKDF in the germline V gene (reference sequence). The CDR3 DNA is TGTGCCACCAGCAGAGAAGGTGGCAATCAGCCCCAGCATTTT. Translated, it gives CATSREGGNQPQHF. The full variable domain, completed using reference TRBV15 and TRBJ1-5, is DAMVIQNPRYQVTQFGKPVTLSCSQTLNHNVMYWYQQKSSQAPKLLFHYYDKDFNNEADTPDNFQSRRPNTSFCFLDIRSPGLGDTAMYLCATSREGGNQPQHFGDGTRLSIL.

The rearrangement links TRBV9 to TRBJ1-4, with 8 bases fitting TRBD1. There are 14 residues in the CDR3. With V trimmed by 3 bases and J by 8 bases, 6 bases remained unmatched. Germline V gene lookup returns CDR1 SGDLS and CDR2 YYNGEE. The CDR3 DNA reads TGTGCCAGCAGCGCCCGACAGGGGAAAGAAAAACTGTTTTTT. This gives the protein CASSARQGKEKLFF.

This chain joins TRBV6-5 and TRBJ1-2; D not certain. The germline V and J ends were trimmed by 0 bases and 8 bases, with 7 bases remaining between them. Germline V gene data show CDR1 as MNHEY and CDR2 as SVGAGI. The CDR3 is 12 amino acids. Here the CDR3 reads CASSYSKGGYTF. In DNA form, the CDR3 reads TGTGCCAGCAGTTACTCGAAGGGCGGCTACACCTTC.

A single count supports this clone. This could be a read error, since a much larger clone is one nucleotide away. Other DNA sequences of this sample code for an identical CDR3. The chain uses TRBV5-1 and TRBJ1-1; D not resolved. The CDR3 runs to 13 residues. Per germline, CDR1 SGHRS and CDR2 YFSETQ. V lost 2 bases and J lost 0, with 5 bases in between. The CDR3 DNA reads TGCGCCAGCAGCTTTGAATTGAACACTGAAGCTTTCTTT. Translation gives CASSFELNTEAFF.

V usage is TRBV7-9 and J usage is TRBJ1-2; the D is unclear. The CDR3 is made up of 19 amino acids. The germline CDR1 and CDR2 sequences are SEHNR and FQNEAQ (reference sequence). V dropped 0 bases and J dropped 3 bases, with 23 bases sitting between them. Here the CDR3 reads CASSLALKVPGRSDYGYTF. CDR3 bases: TGTGCCAGCAGCTTAGCGCTAAAGGTCCCAGGCAGGTCGGACTATGGCTACACCTTC.

The rearrangement uses TRBV6-4 and TRBJ2-7; 8 bases fit TRBD1. The CDR3 has 13 residues. Germline CDR1 and CDR2: MRHNA and SNTAGT. J lost 6 bases, V lost 4 bases, and 5 bases had no gene match. The chain's CDR3 is CASSVGTGGEQYF. CDR3 in DNA: TGTGCCAGCAGTGTAGGCACAGGGGGCGAGCAGTACTTC.

In DNA form, the CDR3 reads TGTGCCAGCAGCTTGGGGCAACTAGCGGGGGCCTACAATGAGCAGTTCTTC. It yields the protein CASSLGQLAGAYNEQFF. V gene TRBV5-4 combines with J gene TRBJ2-1, with 11 bases aligning to TRBD2. Unmatched junction bases numbered 4, after V lost 0 bases and J lost 2 bases. Germline V gene data show CDR1 as SGHNT and CDR2 as YYREEE (reference sequence). The CDR3 sequence is 17 residues long.

This chain connects TRBV5-6 to TRBJ2-2; D unresolved. Trimming took 2 bases from V and 9 from J, leaving 8 bases between them. The CDR3 totals 12 residues. Per the germline V gene, CDR1 is SGHDT and CDR2 is YYEEEE. CDR3 DNA: TGTGCCAGCAGCTTATCGGGTCGGGAGCTGTTTTTT. Translating gives CASSLSGRELFF.

This clone was observed once. The chain uses TRBV5-1 and TRBJ2-7; D call uncertain. In germline, CDR1 is SGHRS, CDR2 YFSETQ. CDR3 length equals 14 residues. Trimming stripped 4 bases from V and 1 base from J, with 12 bases between. The DNA of the CDR3 is TGCGCCAGCAGCGCCAACAGCGCATCCTACGAGCAGTACTTC. It yields the protein CASSANSASYEQYF. The whole variable domain, filled in from reference TRBV5-1 and TRBJ2-7, reads KAGVTQTPRYLIKTRGQQVTLSCSPISGHRSVSWYQQTPGQGLQFLFEYFSETQRNKGNFPGRFSGRQFSNSRSEMNVSTLELGDSALYLCASSANSASYEQYFGPGTRLTVT.